The rows below give T cell receptor beta chains drawn from one sample of a study of blood T cell repertoires in COVID-19. Profiling relied on immunoSEQ multiplex PCR, and the TCRdb table lists in-frame clones only, not all of them. The repertoire has 350,000 to 550,000 clones, about 85% of them found once; the top ten carry approximately 2%. Sequencing input: PBMCs or T cells enriched from blood (not recorded which). All receptors derive from a woman aged 18 to 35 with acute COVID-19. Both conserved end residues are part of each CDR3. The D gene is left open where the match is weak. The size of a clone is reported for some rows only, either as once, few or many, or as a class for expanded clones.

d_gene	j_gene	abundance	v_gene	len	CDR3aa	CDR3nt
NA	TRBJ2-1	NA	TRBV27	12	CASRYRANEQFF	TGTGCCAGCAGATACAGGGCGAATGAGCAGTTCTTC
TRBD1	TRBJ1-2	NA	TRBV5-1	13	CASSNRDRDGYTF	TGCGCCAGCAGTAACCGGGACAGGGATGGCTACACCTTC
NA	TRBJ1-5	NA	TRBV7-8	17	CASSLEWTVVSNQPQHF	TGTGCCAGCAGCTTAGAGTGGACTGTTGTTAGCAATCAGCCCCAGCATTTT
NA	TRBJ2-5	NA	TRBV2	14	CASSGNLPHETQYF	TGTGCCAGCAGTGGTAACCTACCGCACGAGACCCAGTACTTC
TRBD2	TRBJ2-3	NA	TRBV11-3	16	CASSLGTSGSPDTQYF	TGTGCCAGCAGCTTAGGGACTAGCGGGAGCCCAGATACGCAGTATTTT
TRBD2	TRBJ2-1	NA	TRBV3-1/TRBV3-2	17	CASSQDGGLAGWSEQFF	TGTGCCAGCAGCCAAGATGGGGGACTAGCGGGGTGGTCTGAGCAGTTCTTC
TRBD2	TRBJ2-1	few	TRBV5-1	15	CASSLGSGRANEQFF	TGCGCCAGCAGCTTGGGTAGCGGGAGGGCCAATGAGCAGTTCTTC
NA	TRBJ2-3	NA	TRBV19	12	CSAGVGTDTQYF	TGTTCGGCCGGGGTGGGCACAGATACGCAGTATTTT
NA	TRBJ1-5	NA	TRBV27	15	CASSLSPRGDQPQHF	TGTGCCAGCAGTTTATCGCCCAGGGGCGATCAGCCCCAGCATTTT
TRBD1	TRBJ1-4	NA	TRBV4-1	16	CASSQAPGQGFGELFF	TGCGCCAGCAGCCAAGCTCCGGGACAGGGCTTTGGGGAACTGTTTTTT
TRBD2	TRBJ2-7	NA	TRBV27	15	CASSLGTSGSFEQYF	TGTGCCAGCAGTTTAGGGACTAGCGGGAGTTTTGAGCAGTACTTC
NA	TRBJ2-1	NA	TRBV2	13	CASSLQPNNEQFF	TGTGCCAGCTCATTACAGCCTAACAATGAGCAGTTCTTC
TRBD1	TRBJ2-1	NA	TRBV29-1	14	CSVEDRDRYNEQFF	TGCAGCGTTGAGGACAGGGATAGATACAATGAGCAGTTCTTC
NA	TRBJ1-5	once	TRBV12-5	12	CASGLGLQPQHF	TGTGCTAGTGGTTTGGGGCTTCAGCCCCAGCATTTT
NA	TRBJ1-1	NA	TRBV10-3	14	CAISAESGFAEAFF	TGTGCCATCAGTGCGGAGTCCGGGTTTGCTGAAGCTTTCTTT
TRBD1	TRBJ1-4	NA	TRBV19	13	CASSRGLNEKLFF	TGTGCCAGCAGCAGGGGGCTTAATGAAAAACTGTTTTTT
NA	TRBJ2-5	NA	TRBV28	14	CASSLAQIQETQYF	TGTGCCAGCAGTTTAGCACAGATCCAAGAGACCCAGTACTTC
TRBD1	TRBJ1-4	NA	TRBV30	15	CAWSETGGVNEKLFF	TGTGCCTGGAGTGAAACAGGGGGAGTTAATGAAAAACTGTTTTTT
TRBD1	TRBJ1-2	few	TRBV7-2	15	CASSQDQGVFYGYTF	TGTGCCAGCAGCCAAGACCAGGGGGTTTTTTATGGCTACACCTTC
NA	TRBJ2-2	few	TRBV12-3/TRBV12-4	12	CASTLFTGELFF	TGTGCCAGCACCCTCTTCACCGGGGAGCTGTTTTTT
TRBD2	TRBJ2-5	NA	TRBV7-8	17	CASSPTGLAGGLQTQYF	TGTGCCAGCAGCCCGACGGGACTAGCGGGGGGGCTCCAGACCCAGTACTTC
NA	TRBJ1-2	NA	TRBV5-1	14	CASRFGGSVYGYTF	TGCGCCAGCAGATTCGGGGGGTCGGTCTATGGCTACACCTTC
TRBD1	TRBJ1-4	few	TRBV7-9	14	CASSLDRGLYELFF	TGTGCCAGCAGCTTAGACAGGGGGCTCTACGAACTGTTTTTT
TRBD1	TRBJ1-6	NA	TRBV11-1	16	CASSKYRDRINSPLHF	TGTGCCAGCAGCAAATACCGGGACAGAATCAATTCACCCCTCCACTTT